One and the same sample provided the 28 T cell receptor beta chains below, sequenced in a study of T cells in localized non-small cell lung cancer. Generated by immunoSEQ multiplex PCR, the TCRdb table keeps only in-frame clones and is missing some. This sample carries more than 100,000 clones, 89% of them seen once, and the ten largest clones take approximately 1.5%. Sample: peripheral blood, taken before any cancer treatment. The receptors stem from a female donor older than 55 with stage I lung adenocarcinoma.

V gene TRBV7-9 combines with J gene TRBJ1-2; unclear D gene. This CDR3 contains 13 residues. Trimming pared 1 base from V and 2 bases from J, leaving 5 bases between. Per germline, CDR1 SEHNR and CDR2 FQNEAQ (reference sequence). CDR3 sequence: CASSLVQNYGYTF. For the CDR3, the DNA is TGTGCCAGCAGCTTAGTACAGAACTATGGCTACACCTTC.

The rearrangement uses TRBV19 and TRBJ2-7; 10 nucleotides line up with TRBD1. Looked up from germline, CDR1 is LNHDA and CDR2 is SQIVND (reference sequence). Trimming took 8 bases from V and 6 from J; bases not matched to a gene: 7. This CDR3 has 13 amino acids. The CDR3 DNA reads TGTGCCAGTTCCGGGACAGGGGTCCTCGAGCAGTACTTC. As protein: CASSGTGVLEQYF.

This clone was seen once. This chain uses TRBV6-4 with TRBJ2-5; D gene unclear. Looked up from germline, CDR1 is MRHNA and CDR2 is SNTAGT. Trimming removed 6 bases at V and 3 bases at J, with 20 bases between. The CDR3 runs 16 residues. CDR3 nucleotides: TGTGCCAGCAGGGGGTCAGCCGCGATTTTGAAAGAGACCCAGTACTTC. Translated, it gives CASRGSAAILKETQYF.

In this sample, this clone turned up once. The chain carries TRBV19 and TRBJ2-2, with D perhaps matching TRBD2 (6 bases). Germline V gene lookup returns CDR1 LNHDA and CDR2 SQIVND (reference sequence). The CDR3 contains 11 residues. V lost 7 bases and J lost 17, with 17 bases in between. CDR3 amino acids: CASTSSTSKFF. CDR3 coding DNA: TGTGCCAGTACTTCATCAACTAGCAAATTTTTT. Complete variable domain (other parts from reference TRBV19 and TRBJ2-2): DGGITQSPKYLFRKEGQNVTLSCEQNLNHDAMYWYRQDPGQGLRLIYYSQIVNDFQKGDIAEGYSVSREKKESFPLTVTSAQKNPTAFYLCASTSSTSKFFGEGSRLTVL.

This clone appeared a single time. The CDR3 nucleotides read TGTGCCAGCAGTTTAAGGCTGGGGACGTCCTACGAGCAGTACTTC. Its translation is CASSLRLGTSYEQYF. V is TRBV28 and J is TRBJ2-7; D is possibly TRBD1 or TRBD2 (5 bases each). There are 15 residues in the CDR3. V gave up 2 bases and J gave up 1 base, with 12 bases separating them. Germline CDR1 is MDHEN and CDR2 is SYDVKM. The full variable domain, rest sourced from reference TRBV28 and TRBJ2-7, is DVKVTQSSRYLVKRTGEKVFLECVQDMDHENMFWYRQDPGLGLRLIYFSYDVKMKEKGDIPEGYSVSREKKERFSLILESASTNQTSMYLCASSLRLGTSYEQYFGPGTRLTVT.

V is TRBV4-2 and J is TRBJ2-3; 10 nucleotides match TRBD2. The germline CDR1 and CDR2 sequences are LGHNA and YNFKEQ. This CDR3 has 17 amino acids. V lost 1 base and J lost 4; bases outside the gene matches: 8. The CDR3 region is CASSQVWSSGSSDTQYF. The CDR3 coding sequence is TGTGCCAGCAGCCAAGTTTGGTCTAGCGGGAGTTCAGATACGCAGTATTTT.

This chain links TRBV5-1 with TRBJ2-7, with a tentative D call TRBD1 (6 bases). The CDR3 runs 14 residues. Germline V lookup: CDR1 SGHRS, CDR2 YFSETQ. Deletions cut 3 bases from V and 0 bases from J, with 10 bases between. This chain's CDR3 is CASSSATGSYEQYF. DNA of the CDR3: TGCGCCAGCAGCTCAGCGACAGGCTCCTACGAGCAGTACTTC.

As DNA, the CDR3 is TGTGCCAGCAGCTTAGCGGGAGGGCCTAATTACGAGCAGTACTTC. Residues: CASSLAGGPNYEQYF. J is TRBJ2-7 and V is TRBV11-2, with 8 bases lining up with TRBD2. The CDR3 consists of 15 residues. The germline CDR1 and CDR2 sequences are SGHAT and FQNNGV. J gave up 4 bases and V 1 base, and 6 bases lay outside the gene matches.

J is TRBJ2-1 and V is TRBV11-2, with D tentatively TRBD1 (5 bases). This CDR3 comprises 16 residues. The ends were cut back, 4 bases at V and 6 bases at J, with 19 bases in the middle. Looked up from germline, CDR1 is SGHAT and CDR2 is FQNNGV. This CDR3 reads CASSSNRNLGPNEQFF. CDR3 nucleotide sequence: TGTGCCAGCAGCTCAAACAGGAACTTAGGCCCCAATGAGCAGTTCTTC.

The chain couples TRBV30 to TRBJ2-5; D unclear. V gave up 0 bases and J gave up 2 bases, with 10 bases separating them. In germline, CDR1 is GTSNPN, CDR2 SVGIG (reference sequence). The CDR3 has 14 amino acids. The CDR3 reads CAWSVNREQETQYF. In DNA, the CDR3 is TGTGCCTGGAGTGTAAACCGAGAGCAAGAGACCCAGTACTTC.

The chain recombines TRBV4-1 with TRBJ1-5; 8 bases match TRBD1. V trimming: 3 bases; J trimming: 8 bases; junction bases outside the gene matches: 6. CDR1 and CDR2 (germline): MGHRA, YSYEKL. This CDR3 has 14 amino acids. CDR3: CASSHGQGGEPQHF. CDR3 in DNA: TGCGCCAGCAGCCACGGACAGGGAGGGGAGCCCCAGCATTTT.

The rearrangement joins TRBV23-1 to TRBJ2-7; tentatively, D is TRBD2 (6 bases). TRBV23-1 is an ORF, with its function uncertain. This CDR3 contains 15 residues. The V gene lost 5 bases and the J gene lost 1 base, with 15 bases spanning the gap. The CDR3 is CASSFFGGKSYEQYF. Written as DNA, the CDR3 is TGCGCCAGCAGTTTCTTCGGCGGGAAATCCTACGAGCAGTACTTC.

The chain uses TRBV6-4 and TRBJ1-2, with a possible D match to TRBD1 (6 bases). V gave up 3 bases and J gave up 4 bases, with 15 bases separating them. This CDR3 region has 15 residues. In germline, CDR1 is MRHNA, CDR2 SNTAGT. Written as DNA, the CDR3 is TGTGCCAGCAGTGAAGGGAGCAGGGGATCCTATGGCTACACCTTC. Translating it yields CASSEGSRGSYGYTF.

This chain uses TRBV10-1 with TRBJ1-1, with 8 nucleotides matching TRBD1. The trim removed 6 bases at V and 4 bases at J, leaving 13 bases unmatched. Germline-derived CDR1 and CDR2 are WNHNN and SYGVQD (reference sequence). The CDR3 contains 16 residues. CDR3 amino acids: CASRDPNGQGRTEAFF. The CDR3 region has the DNA TGCGCCAGCAGAGACCCGAACGGACAGGGCCGCACTGAAGCTTTCTTT.

CDR3 residues: CASSEAGVSGELFF. Written as DNA, the CDR3 is TGCGCCAGCAGTGAGGCAGGGGTGTCCGGGGAGCTGTTTTTT. V and J are TRBV10-1 and TRBJ2-2, with a tentative D call TRBD1 (6 bases). Per germline, CDR1 WNHNN and CDR2 SYGVQD (reference sequence). V was shortened by 2 bases and J by 6 bases, with 10 bases between the two germline ends. There are 14 residues in the CDR3.

V is TRBV6-1 and J is TRBJ2-6; the D is unclear. CDR1 is MNHNS, CDR2 SASEGT, per germline. Trimming stripped 2 bases from V and 0 bases from J, with 5 bases between. This CDR3 comprises 15 residues. DNA for the CDR3: TGTGCCAGCAGTGAACCGGGCTCTGGGGCCAACGTCCTGACTTTC. Translation: CASSEPGSGANVLTF.

The rearrangement links TRBV4-1 to TRBJ1-1, with 8 bases that match TRBD1. Germline CDR1 MGHRA, CDR2 YSYEKL. The CDR3 covers 14 residues. The V segment lost 2 bases and the J segment 5 bases; nucleotides outside the gene matches: 4. The CDR3 protein is CASSQRQGWTEAFF. The CDR3 bases are TGCGCCAGCAGCCAAAGACAGGGGTGGACTGAAGCTTTCTTT.

The rearrangement uses TRBV5-4 and TRBJ2-7, with 12 bases fitting TRBD2. J lost 3 bases, V lost 4 bases, and 2 bases had no gene match. CDR1 is SGHNT and CDR2 is YYREEE in the germline V gene (reference sequence). This CDR3 is 14 amino acids long. CDR3 nucleotide sequence: TGTGCCAGCAGCCTAGCGGGAGGGAGCTACGAGCAGTACTTC. Encoded protein: CASSLAGGSYEQYF.

This chain uses TRBV11-3 with TRBJ2-7, with TRBD1 matching 10 bases. Germline CDR1 SGHNT, CDR2 YENEEA. The CDR3 is 14 amino acids. The junction had 7 bases not matched to a gene; V was cut back by 4 bases and J by 7 bases. CDR3 DNA: TGTGCCAGCAGCTCGGACAGGGGGTTGGGAGAGCAGTACTTC. It encodes CASSSDRGLGEQYF.

The gene calls are TRBV5-4 and TRBJ2-7, with 8 bases matching TRBD1. Unmatched junction bases numbered 5, after V lost 4 bases and J lost 2 bases. This CDR3 has 14 residues. CDR1 is SGHNT, CDR2 YYREEE, per germline (reference sequence). The CDR3 coding sequence is TGTGCCAGCAGCATTCGGACAGGGACCTACGAGCAGTACTTC. The encoded protein is CASSIRTGTYEQYF.

This chain connects TRBV4-2 to TRBJ2-7; no definite D call. Trimming took 4 bases from V and 6 from J, leaving 19 bases between them. There are 15 residues in the CDR3. From germline, CDR1 is LGHNA and CDR2 YNFKEQ. CDR3: CASSRVVGSIGEQYF. The DNA of the CDR3 is TGTGCCAGCAGCCGCGTGGTGGGCAGTATAGGCGAGCAGTACTTC.

This clone appeared once. This chain uses TRBV7-9 with TRBJ2-5, with D unclear. The CDR3 totals 11 residues. Germline-derived CDR1 and CDR2 are SEHNR and FQNEAQ (reference sequence). The V end was cut by 3 bases, the J end by 1 base, with 0 bases between. The DNA for the CDR3 is TGTGCCAGCAGCTTCCAAGAGACCCAGTACTTC. Translated: CASSFQETQYF.

The chain employs TRBV19 and TRBJ2-5; 7 bases are shared with TRBD2. CDR1 is LNHDA, CDR2 SQIVND, per germline (reference sequence). With V trimmed by 3 bases and J by 5 bases, 9 bases remained unmatched. The CDR3 is 15 residues long. The CDR3 loop reads CASSIITGGLETQYF. For the CDR3, the DNA is TGTGCCAGTAGTATTATAACGGGAGGTTTGGAGACCCAGTACTTC.

V usage is TRBV20-1 and J usage is TRBJ1-1; D is undetermined. V was shortened by 1 base and J by 8 bases, with 8 bases between the two germline ends. The length of the CDR3 is 11 residues. From germline, CDR1 is DFQATT and CDR2 SNEGSKA (reference sequence). The CDR3 loop is CSARGTAEAFF. The CDR3 nucleotides read TGCAGTGCTAGAGGGACTGCCGAAGCTTTCTTT.

V usage is TRBV7-3 and J usage is TRBJ1-1; D remains unclear. The CDR3 is 13 residues long. Germline V gene data show CDR1 as SGHTA and CDR2 as FQGTGA. The V end was cut by 1 base, the J end by 5 bases, with 8 bases between. CDR3 protein: CASSLIPGTEAFF. DNA of the CDR3: TGTGCCAGCAGCTTAATTCCGGGGACTGAAGCTTTCTTT.

This chain joins TRBV10-3 and TRBJ2-3, with D possibly TRBD1 on 6 matching bases. CDR1 ENHRY and CDR2 SYGVKD come from the germline V gene. Trimming removed 6 bases at V and 0 bases at J, with 16 bases between. The CDR3 totals 16 residues. The CDR3 nucleotides are TGTGCCATCAGAGAAGGGGGTAGGGGAAGCACAGATACGCAGTATTTT. Translation gives CAIREGGRGSTDTQYF.

The chain recombines TRBV18 with TRBJ2-6, with unresolved D. With 5 bases removed from V and 4 bases from J, the gap between germline ends came to 3 bases. The germline gives CDR1 KGHSH, CDR2 LQKENI. The CDR3 has 12 residues. The CDR3 here is CASSYGANVLTF. The CDR3, as DNA: TGTGCCAGCTCATACGGGGCCAACGTCCTGACTTTC.

This rearrangement joins TRBV15 to TRBJ1-1; D call uncertain. Per the germline V gene, CDR1 is LNHNV and CDR2 is YYDKDF (reference sequence). The ends were cut back, 0 bases at V and 0 bases at J, with 14 bases in the middle. There are 17 residues in the CDR3. Written as DNA, the CDR3 is TGTGCCACCAGCAGAGATTACGCTACCTTAGTGAACACTGAAGCTTTCTTT. Amino acid sequence: CATSRDYATLVNTEAFF. Using reference TRBV15 and TRBJ1-1 for the parts outside the CDR3, the full variable domain is DAMVIQNPRYQVTQFGKPVTLSCSQTLNHNVMYWYQQKSSQAPKLLFHYYDKDFNNEADTPDNFQSRRPNTSFCFLDIRSPGLGDTAMYLCATSRDYATLVNTEAFFGQGTRLTVV.